These 28 T cell receptor beta chains came from one sample sequenced in a study of T cell responses to AZD1222 COVID-19 vaccine. Only in-frame clones appear in the TCRdb table, and some are missing; sequencing was by immunoSEQ multiplex PCR. Of 95,000 to 150,000 clones listed, around 92% are singletons. The sequencing used peripheral blood, collected on day 0 of AZD1222 vaccination. All receptors derive from an adult in good health.

The rearrangement links TRBV10-1 to TRBJ1-4; 8 nucleotides line up with TRBD1. CDR3 length: 15 amino acids. Germline values: CDR1 WNHNN, CDR2 SYGVQD (reference sequence). Losses at the gene ends were 4 bases for V and 3 bases for J; bases not matched to a gene: 4. In DNA, the CDR3 is TGCGCCAGCAGTGCGAGACAGGGGCCTAATGAAAAACTGTTTTTT. Translated: CASSARQGPNEKLFF.

The genes are TRBV5-4 and TRBJ2-5, with 7 bases identical to TRBD1. The J segment lost 2 bases and the V segment lost 8 bases, leaving 3 bases of the junction unmatched. The CDR3 sequence is 12 residues long. Per germline, CDR1 SGHNT and CDR2 YYREEE (reference sequence). The CDR3 DNA reads TGTGCCAGGACGGGACAGCAAGAGACCCAGTACTTC. It yields the protein CARTGQQETQYF.

A note on this clone: One end of the junction does not line up with germline, which may come from a read error. The chain combines TRBV6-2 or TRBV6-3 with TRBJ2-1; the D is unclear. The CDR3 is made up of 14 amino acids. Germline lookup yields CDR1 MNHEY and CDR2 SVGEGT. The CDR3 region is CASSFLKLQSPQIF. The CDR3 bases are TGTGCCAGCAGTTTCCTCAAATTGCAGAGCCCCCAAATCTTC.

CDR3 loop: CASSLESLSGAQQFF. CDR3 DNA sequence: TGTGCCAGCAGCTTAGAGTCCCTTAGCGGGGCTCAGCAGTTCTTC. V usage is TRBV7-9 and J usage is TRBJ2-1; 8 bases align to TRBD2. The germline V gene encodes CDR1 SEHNR and CDR2 FQNEAQ (reference sequence). The CDR3 is 15 residues long. The V segment lost 1 base and the J segment 11 bases; nucleotides outside the gene matches: 10.

The chain couples TRBV7-6 to TRBJ2-7, with a tentative D call TRBD2 (6 bases). The CDR3 extends over 16 amino acids. The germline CDR1 and CDR2 sequences are SGHVS and FNYEAQ. Trimming removed 0 bases at V and 4 bases at J, with 16 bases between. The CDR3, as DNA: TGTGCCAGCAGCTTAGCGACCCCCGGACTAATGTACGAGCAGTACTTC. It yields the protein CASSLATPGLMYEQYF.

This chain joins TRBV28 and TRBJ1-5, with 7 bases aligning to TRBD1. Trimming removed 7 bases from V and 11 bases from J; junction bases left unmatched: 14. The CDR3 is 14 residues long. CDR1 and CDR2 from the germline V gene are MDHEN and SYDVKM. The CDR3 nucleotides read TGTGCCAGCATCGGGACAGAGGCTAGATTGTCCCAGCATTTT. The encoded protein is CASIGTEARLSQHF.

The genes are TRBV28 and TRBJ1-4; unclear D gene. Looked up from germline, CDR1 is MDHEN and CDR2 is SYDVKM. With 5 bases removed from V and 0 bases from J, the gap between germline ends came to 10 bases. The CDR3 consists of 15 residues. In DNA form, the CDR3 reads TGTGCCAGCAGTCCCGGGTTTGCAACTAATGAAAAACTGTTTTTT. Translating it yields CASSPGFATNEKLFF.

J is TRBJ2-3 and V is TRBV5-4; D could derive from TRBD1 or TRBD2 (5 bases each). The CDR3 loop spans 12 amino acids. V lost 4 bases to trimming and J lost 13 bases, with 16 bases between them. Germline CDR1 is SGHNT and CDR2 is YYREEE (reference sequence). CDR3 sequence (DNA): TGTGCCAGCAGCGTGGGGCCGCAAGCGGAGTATTTT. Translating gives CASSVGPQAEYF.

The chain carries TRBV13 and TRBJ1-5; no clear D gene. The CDR3 extends over 16 amino acids. Trimming stripped 8 bases from V and 2 bases from J, with 19 bases between. Germline CDR1 and CDR2: PRHDT and FYEKMQ (reference sequence). CDR3 coding DNA: TGTGCCAGCTCTCTTGGCCGGCTCGTGGGCAATCAGCCCCAGCATTTT. The encoded protein is CASSLGRLVGNQPQHF.

The chain's CDR3 is CASSSSGAFF. As DNA, the CDR3 is TGTGCCAGCAGTTCAAGCGGAGCTTTCTTT. The chain is built from TRBV7-9 and TRBJ1-1; no definite D call. The CDR3 consists of 10 residues. Between the trimmed V and J ends, which lost 6 bases and 10 bases, there was a span of 9 bases. The germline CDR1 and CDR2 sequences are SEHNR and FQNEAQ (reference sequence).

This chain connects TRBV7-2 to TRBJ2-1, with unresolved D. Germline CDR1 and CDR2: SGHTA and FQGNSA. Trimming pared 5 bases from V and 0 bases from J, leaving 17 bases between. The CDR3 is 17 residues long. CDR3 coding DNA: TGTGCCAGCAGCCTAAATGGCGGTTTAATCTCCTACAATGAGCAGTTCTTC. It codes for CASSLNGGLISYNEQFF.

The chain carries TRBV7-8 and TRBJ1-2; TRBD1 matches at 7 bases. This CDR3 has 14 residues. The germline gives CDR1 SGHVS, CDR2 FQNEAQ. J gave up 4 bases and V 5 bases, and 7 bases lay outside the gene matches. The CDR3 coding sequence is TGTGCCAGCAGCGCACGGACAGGCGGCTATGGCTACACCTTC. This sequence encodes CASSARTGGYGYTF.

This chain links TRBV29-1 with TRBJ2-2, with D maybe TRBD2 (5 bases). Trimming removed 0 bases at V and 4 bases at J, with 12 bases between. Germline V lookup: CDR1 SQVTM, CDR2 ANQGSEA. This CDR3 has 15 amino acids. CDR3: CSVEEGSEGTGELFF. The CDR3 region has the DNA TGCAGCGTTGAAGAAGGATCCGAGGGCACCGGGGAGCTGTTTTTT.

This chain uses TRBV30 with TRBJ1-1; unclear D gene. Trimming cost V 5 bases and J 1 base, with 8 bases left between them. Germline V lookup: CDR1 GTSNPN, CDR2 SVGIG (reference sequence). The CDR3 covers 12 residues. This CDR3 is CAWVRRNTEAFF. Here the CDR3 DNA reads TGTGCCTGGGTACGACGGAACACTGAAGCTTTCTTT.

V usage is TRBV18 and J usage is TRBJ1-1; perhaps TRBD1 as D (5 bases). With 3 bases removed from V and 8 bases from J, the gap between germline ends came to 13 bases. Germline CDR1 and CDR2: KGHSH and LQKENI. This CDR3 contains 13 residues. CDR3 in amino acids: CASSPPGQTEAFF. The CDR3 DNA sequence: TGTGCCAGCTCACCGCCGGGGCAGACGGAAGCTTTCTTT.

The chain is built from TRBV4-1 and TRBJ1-1; TRBD1 might be the D (5 bases). With 1 base removed from V and 0 bases from J, the gap between germline ends came to 9 bases. This CDR3 has 15 residues. CDR1 and CDR2 (germline): MGHRA, YSYEKL. CDR3 loop: CASSQVTGMNTEAFF. Written as DNA, the CDR3 is TGCGCCAGCAGCCAAGTCACAGGCATGAACACTGAAGCTTTCTTT.

V gene TRBV29-1 combines with J gene TRBJ2-1; 7 bases agree with TRBD2. The CDR3 loop spans 12 amino acids. The germline V gene has CDR1 SQVTM and CDR2 ANQGSEA. The ends lost 3 bases at V and 9 bases at J; junction bases unmatched: 5. The CDR3 DNA follows: TGCAGCGTTGACAGCGGGACGTTTGAGCAGTTCTTC. Translating it yields CSVDSGTFEQFF.

The chain uses TRBV10-1 and TRBJ2-7, with 9 bases aligning to TRBD1. V was pared by 0 bases and J by 6 bases, with 6 bases of the junction left unmatched. CDR3 size: 15 residues. Per germline, CDR1 WNHNN and CDR2 SYGVQD (reference sequence). DNA for the CDR3: TGCGCCAGCAGTGAGTCGAGGGGACAGGGAGGCGAGCAGTACTTC. It specifies CASSESRGQGGEQYF.

The chain links TRBV11-2 to TRBJ1-2; D remains ambiguous. V lost 0 bases to trimming and J lost 8 bases, with 7 bases between them. Germline V gives CDR1 SGHAT, CDR2 FQNNGV. This CDR3 has 12 amino acids. CDR3 DNA: TGTGCCAGCAGCTTAGATGGACCCGGCTACACCTTC. This gives the protein CASSLDGPGYTF.

The chain links TRBV19 to TRBJ2-1, with D perhaps TRBD2 (5 bases). The CDR3 covers 18 residues. CDR1 LNHDA and CDR2 SQIVND come from the germline V gene (reference sequence). Trimming stripped 2 bases from V and 10 bases from J, with 27 bases between. This CDR3 is CASSIPPLLAGKGSEQFF. CDR3 bases: TGTGCCAGTAGTATACCCCCGCTTCTCGCGGGCAAAGGATCCGAGCAGTTCTTC.

The chain recombines TRBV7-8 with TRBJ2-1; 12 bases agree with TRBD2. Germline V gene lookup returns CDR1 SGHVS and CDR2 FQNEAQ. The CDR3 sequence is 17 residues long. V shed 5 bases and J 7 bases; nucleotides not matched to a gene: 12. In DNA, the CDR3 is TGTGCCAGCAGCCGGACGCCGGGACTAGCGGGTTATAATGAGCAGTTCTTC. This translates into CASSRTPGLAGYNEQFF.

This chain's CDR3 is CTSSQAHPDPGGSSGANVLTF. DNA for the CDR3: TGCACCAGCAGCCAAGCTCACCCCGATCCAGGGGGTAGCTCTGGGGCCAACGTCCTGACTTTC. The rearrangement uses TRBV1 and TRBJ2-6; the table calls TRBD1, which could not be checked here. TRBV1 is given as a pseudogene. The CDR3 runs to 21 residues.

The chain is built from TRBV7-2 and TRBJ2-3, with 15 bases that match TRBD2. The V gene end was trimmed by 6 bases and the J gene end by 6 bases; junction bases not matched to a gene: 13. CDR1 is SGHTA, CDR2 FQGNSA, per germline. CDR3 length: 18 amino acids. The CDR3 is CASSWAGLAGGPPDTQYF. CDR3 coding DNA: TGTGCCAGCAGTTGGGCGGGACTAGCGGGAGGACCTCCGGATACGCAGTATTTT.

The rearrangement links TRBV12-5 to TRBJ2-3; 7 positions agree with TRBD1. V lost 6 bases and J lost 4; bases outside the gene matches: 4. Looked up from germline, CDR1 is LGHNT and CDR2 is FRNRAP. This CDR3 spans 13 amino acids. DNA for the CDR3: TGTGCTAGTGGCCGACAGGGTTCAGATACGCAGTATTTT. As protein: CASGRQGSDTQYF. The full variable domain, rest sourced from reference TRBV12-5 and TRBJ2-3, is DARVTQTPRHKVTEMGQEVTMRCQPILGHNTVFWYRQTMMQGLELLAYFRNRAPLDDSGMPKDRFSAEMPDATLATLKIQPSEPRDSAVYFCASGRQGSDTQYFGPGTRLTVL.

V and J are TRBV3-1 (or the pseudogene TRBV3-2) and TRBJ1-2; 11 bases line up with TRBD1. Germline assignment: CDR1 LGHDT and CDR2 YNNKEL (reference sequence). The CDR3 runs 17 residues. V was clipped by 5 bases and J by 4 bases; unmatched bases: 12. The CDR3 sequence is CASSVRDRGARSYGYTF. The CDR3 region has the DNA TGTGCCAGCAGCGTCCGGGACAGGGGGGCTAGGAGCTATGGCTACACCTTC.

The chain is built from TRBV4-2 and TRBJ1-5; a possible D gene is TRBD1 (5 bases). Germline V lookup: CDR1 LGHNA, CDR2 YNFKEQ. The CDR3 runs to 16 residues. V was cut by 1 base and J by 7 bases, with 17 bases left in between. CDR3 nucleotides: TGTGCCAGCAGCCAAGCAGGGCAGGGTAAGTTCCAGCCCCAGCATTTT. This encodes CASSQAGQGKFQPQHF.

This chain uses TRBV18 with TRBJ1-4, with TRBD1 matching over 7 bases. CDR3 length: 14 amino acids. Trimming cost V 3 bases and J 8 bases; bases outside gene matches: 6. Germline loops: CDR1 KGHSH, CDR2 LQKENI. Here the CDR3 DNA reads TGTGCCAGCTCACCTGACAGGGTCGTGGAAAAACTGTTTTTT. Amino acids: CASSPDRVVEKLFF.

This clone was observed a handful of times. This chain links TRBV6-2 or TRBV6-3 with TRBJ2-7; TRBD2 matches at 10 bases. CDR1 and CDR2 (germline): MNHEY, SVGEGT. The CDR3 totals 15 residues. The V and J ends lost 2 bases and 10 bases, in that order; junction bases with no gene match: 11. The CDR3 region is CASSYGASGSDLQYF. CDR3 in DNA: TGTGCCAGCAGTTACGGGGCTAGCGGGAGCGATCTCCAGTACTTC.